Below are 10 T cell receptor beta chains sequenced from a single sample in a study of blood T cell repertoires in COVID-19. Data came from immunoSEQ multiplex PCR; TCRdb stores just in-frame clones and leaves some out. This sample has approximately 270,000 clones, with over 80% found just once. Sequenced: PBMCs or T cells enriched from blood (not recorded which). The receptors here all came from a woman aged 25 to 39 with acute COVID-19.

V and J are TRBV5-1 and TRBJ2-3, with TRBD1 matching 8 bases. Germline V lookup: CDR1 SGHRS, CDR2 YFSETQ. The CDR3 covers 15 residues. The ends lost 0 bases at V and 6 bases at J; junction bases unmatched: 6. The CDR3 protein is CASSLGTGTTDTQYF. The CDR3 region has the DNA TGCGCCAGCAGCTTGGGGACAGGGACCACGGATACGCAGTATTTT.

The chain joins TRBV4-1 to TRBJ2-2, with 10 nucleotides matching TRBD2. V dropped 4 bases and J dropped 1; count of bases not matched to a gene: 0. The CDR3 covers 15 residues. CDR1 and CDR2 (germline): MGHRA, YSYEKL. CDR3 in DNA: TGCGCCAGCAGCCGGACTAGCGGGAACACCGGGGAGCTGTTTTTT. Its translation: CASSRTSGNTGELFF.

The V and J genes are TRBV7-9 and TRBJ2-3; 7 bases are a match to TRBD1. CDR1 and CDR2 (germline): SEHNR, FQNEAQ (reference sequence). The CDR3 has 13 residues. V shed 6 bases and J 3 bases; nucleotides not matched to a gene: 3. CDR3 bases: TGTGCCAGCAGAGAGGGGGCGACAGATACGCAGTATTTT. As protein: CASREGATDTQYF.

The chain employs TRBV27 and TRBJ2-7, with D possibly TRBD2 on 6 matching bases. CDR1 is MNHEY, CDR2 SMNVEV, per germline (reference sequence). V lost 4 bases and J 2 bases, leaving 18 bases between the germline ends. The CDR3 is 16 amino acids. The CDR3 bases are TGTGCCAGCAGTTCCGAACCGGGACTTCTGACCTACGAGCAGTACTTC. As protein: CASSSEPGLLTYEQYF.

The genes are TRBV7-3 and TRBJ2-2; no clear D gene. This CDR3 region has 12 residues. Looked up from germline, CDR1 is SGHTA and CDR2 is FQGTGA. V was cut by 5 bases and J by 7 bases, with 8 bases left in between. The CDR3 bases are TGTGCCAGCAGCCCACCGGGCGGGGAGCTGTTTTTT. It codes for CASSPPGGELFF.

The chain employs TRBV7-9 and TRBJ2-5; 8 positions agree with TRBD1. Germline V gene data show CDR1 as SEHNR and CDR2 as FQNEAQ (reference sequence). Trimming cost V 3 bases and J 2 bases; bases outside gene matches: 5. This CDR3 contains 15 residues. DNA of the CDR3: TGTGCCAGCAGCTTGGCAGGGGGCAGTCAAGAGACCCAGTACTTC. Translation gives CASSLAGGSQETQYF.

The chain uses TRBV3-1 (or the pseudogene TRBV3-2) and TRBJ2-5; 8 bases line up with TRBD1. After removal of 6 bases from V and 1 base from J, the junction contained 1 base not matched to a gene. CDR1 is LGHDT and CDR2 is YNNKEL in the germline V gene (reference sequence). CDR3 size: 13 residues. This CDR3 is CASRDRVQETQYF. In DNA form, the CDR3 reads TGTGCCAGCAGGGACAGGGTCCAAGAGACCCAGTACTTC.

The rearrangement links TRBV4-1 to TRBJ1-4; 10 bases align to TRBD1. The CDR3 is 19 residues long. From germline, CDR1 is MGHRA and CDR2 YSYEKL. After removal of 3 bases from V and 0 bases from J, the junction contained 10 bases not matched to a gene. The CDR3 coding sequence is TGCGCCAGCAGCCAGGGAGGACAGGGGGTTTTTGCAACTAATGAAAAACTGTTTTTT. Translation: CASSQGGQGVFATNEKLFF.

This chain joins TRBV5-5 and TRBJ1-6; D is uncertain. Per the germline V gene, CDR1 is SGHKS and CDR2 is YYEKEE (reference sequence). The V and J ends lost 4 bases and 5 bases respectively, with 16 bases between them. The CDR3 extends over 16 amino acids. The CDR3 region has the DNA TGTGCCAGCAGCCGTACCTGGGTCGCGGATAATTCACCCCTCCACTTT. It specifies CASSRTWVADNSPLHF.

This chain links TRBV9 with TRBJ2-7; tentative D call: TRBD2 (5 bases). The CDR3 has 14 residues. V was cut by 4 bases and J by 2 bases, with 13 bases left in between. The germline CDR1 and CDR2 sequences are SGDLS and YYNGEE. The chain's CDR3 is CASSSGLYPYEQYF. The CDR3 DNA follows: TGTGCCAGCAGCAGTGGACTTTATCCCTACGAGCAGTACTTC.